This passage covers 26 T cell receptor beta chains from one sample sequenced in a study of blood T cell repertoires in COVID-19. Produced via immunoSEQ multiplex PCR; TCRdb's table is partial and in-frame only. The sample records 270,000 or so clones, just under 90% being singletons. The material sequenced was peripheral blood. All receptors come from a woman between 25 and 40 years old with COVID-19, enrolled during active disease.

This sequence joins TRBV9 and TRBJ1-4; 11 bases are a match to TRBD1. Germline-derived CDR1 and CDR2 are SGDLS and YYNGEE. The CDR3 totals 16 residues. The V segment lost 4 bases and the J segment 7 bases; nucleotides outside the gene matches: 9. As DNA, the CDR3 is TGTGCCAGCAGCTTGGACAGGGGGCTTACAAGTGAAAAACTGTTTTTT. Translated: CASSLDRGLTSEKLFF.

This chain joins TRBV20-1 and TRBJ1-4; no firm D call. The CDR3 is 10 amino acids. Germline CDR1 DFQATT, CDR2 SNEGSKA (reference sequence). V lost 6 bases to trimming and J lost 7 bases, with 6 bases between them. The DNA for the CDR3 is TGCAGTGCACTGAGTGAAAAACTGTTTTTT. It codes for CSALSEKLFF.

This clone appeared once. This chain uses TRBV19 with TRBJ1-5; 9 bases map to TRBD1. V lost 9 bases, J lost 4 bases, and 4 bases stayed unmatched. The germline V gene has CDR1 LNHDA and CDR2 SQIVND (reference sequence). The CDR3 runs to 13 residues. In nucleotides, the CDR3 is TGTGCCAGCCTTGGACAGGGGAATCAGCCCCAGCATTTT. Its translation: CASLGQGNQPQHF.

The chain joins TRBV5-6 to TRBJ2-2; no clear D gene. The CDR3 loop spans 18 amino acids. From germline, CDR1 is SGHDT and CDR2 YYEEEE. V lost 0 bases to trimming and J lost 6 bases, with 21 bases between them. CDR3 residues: CASSLDFSVPSSAGELFF. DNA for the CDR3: TGTGCCAGCAGCTTGGATTTTTCGGTTCCTTCTTCGGCCGGGGAGCTGTTTTTT. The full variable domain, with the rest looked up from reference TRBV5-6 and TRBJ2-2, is DAGVTQSPTHLIKTRGQQVTLRCSPKSGHDTVSWYQQALGQGPQFIFQYYEEEERQRGNFPDRFSGHQFPNYSSELNVNALLLGDSALYLCASSLDFSVPSSAGELFFGEGSRLTVL.

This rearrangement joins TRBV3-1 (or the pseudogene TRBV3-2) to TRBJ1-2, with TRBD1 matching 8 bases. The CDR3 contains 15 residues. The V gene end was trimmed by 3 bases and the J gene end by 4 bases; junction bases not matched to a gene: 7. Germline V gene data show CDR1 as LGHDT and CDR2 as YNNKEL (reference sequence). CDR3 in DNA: TGTGCCAGCAGCCACGGAGGGACAGGAACCTATGGCTACACCTTC. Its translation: CASSHGGTGTYGYTF.

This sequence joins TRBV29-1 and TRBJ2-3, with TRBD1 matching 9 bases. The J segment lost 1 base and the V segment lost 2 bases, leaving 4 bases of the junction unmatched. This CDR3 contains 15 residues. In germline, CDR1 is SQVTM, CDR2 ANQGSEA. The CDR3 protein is CSVENRGQGTDTQYF. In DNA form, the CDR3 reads TGCAGCGTTGAAAACAGGGGGCAAGGCACAGATACGCAGTATTTT.

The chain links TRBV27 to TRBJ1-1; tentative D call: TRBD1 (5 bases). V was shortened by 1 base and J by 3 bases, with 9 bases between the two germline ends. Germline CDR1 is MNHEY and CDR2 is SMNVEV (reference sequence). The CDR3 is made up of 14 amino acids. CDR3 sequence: CASSLYRGDTEAFF. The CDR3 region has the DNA TGTGCCAGCAGTTTATACCGGGGGGACACTGAAGCTTTCTTT.

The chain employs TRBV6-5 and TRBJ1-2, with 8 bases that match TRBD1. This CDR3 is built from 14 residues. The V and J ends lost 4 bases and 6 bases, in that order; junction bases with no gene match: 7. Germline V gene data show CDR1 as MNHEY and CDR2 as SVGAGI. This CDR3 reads CASSSKDRANGYTF. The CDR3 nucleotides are TGTGCCAGCAGTTCGAAGGACAGGGCTAATGGCTACACCTTC.

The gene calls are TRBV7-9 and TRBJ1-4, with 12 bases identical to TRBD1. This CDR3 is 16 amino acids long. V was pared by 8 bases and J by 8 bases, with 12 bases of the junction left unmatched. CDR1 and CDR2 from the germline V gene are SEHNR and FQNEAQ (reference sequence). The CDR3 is CASEEEGQGALEKLFF. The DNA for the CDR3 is TGTGCCAGCGAAGAGGAGGGACAGGGGGCATTAGAAAAACTGTTTTTT.

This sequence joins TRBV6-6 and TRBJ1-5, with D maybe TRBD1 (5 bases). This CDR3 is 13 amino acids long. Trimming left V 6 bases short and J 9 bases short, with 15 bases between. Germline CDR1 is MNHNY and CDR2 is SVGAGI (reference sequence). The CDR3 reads CASRGTAHWPQHF. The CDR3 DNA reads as TGTGCCAGCAGGGGGACTGCCCATTGGCCCCAGCATTTT.

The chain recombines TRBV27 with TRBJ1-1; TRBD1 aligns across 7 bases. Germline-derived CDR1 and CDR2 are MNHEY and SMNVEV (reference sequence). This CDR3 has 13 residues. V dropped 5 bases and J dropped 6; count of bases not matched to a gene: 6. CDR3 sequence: CASSTGTVSEAFF. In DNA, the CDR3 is TGTGCCAGCAGTACGGGGACAGTTTCTGAAGCTTTCTTT.

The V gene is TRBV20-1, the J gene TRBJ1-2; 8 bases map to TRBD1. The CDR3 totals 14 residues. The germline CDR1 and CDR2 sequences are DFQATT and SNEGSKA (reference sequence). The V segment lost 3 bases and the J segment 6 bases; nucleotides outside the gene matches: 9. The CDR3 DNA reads TGCAGTGCTAGTCAGGGGGCGGGTACGGATGGCTACACCTTC. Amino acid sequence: CSASQGAGTDGYTF.

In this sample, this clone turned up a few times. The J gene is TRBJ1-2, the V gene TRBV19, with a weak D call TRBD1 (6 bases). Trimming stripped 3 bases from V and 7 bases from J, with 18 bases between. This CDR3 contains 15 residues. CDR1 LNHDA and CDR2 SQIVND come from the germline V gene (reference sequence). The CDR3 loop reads CASSISNTGPGGYTF. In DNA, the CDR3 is TGTGCCAGTAGTATTAGCAATACAGGGCCTGGTGGCTACACCTTC. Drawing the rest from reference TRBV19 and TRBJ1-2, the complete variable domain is DGGITQSPKYLFRKEGQNVTLSCEQNLNHDAMYWYRQDPGQGLRLIYYSQIVNDFQKGDIAEGYSVSREKKESFPLTVTSAQKNPTAFYLCASSISNTGPGGYTFGSGTRLTVV.

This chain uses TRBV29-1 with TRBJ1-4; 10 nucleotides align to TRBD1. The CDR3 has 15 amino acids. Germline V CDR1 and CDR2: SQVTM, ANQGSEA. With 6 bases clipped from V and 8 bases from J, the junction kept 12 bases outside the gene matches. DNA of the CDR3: TGCAGCGTCTTAGCCCGGGACAGGGGTCGGGAAAAACTGTTTTTT. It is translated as CSVLARDRGREKLFF.

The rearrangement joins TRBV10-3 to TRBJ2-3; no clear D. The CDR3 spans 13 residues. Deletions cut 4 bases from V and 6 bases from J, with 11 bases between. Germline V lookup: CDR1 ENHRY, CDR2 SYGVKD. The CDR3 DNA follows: TGTGCCATCAGTGCTCTGAACGAGGATACGCAGTATTTT. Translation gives CAISALNEDTQYF.

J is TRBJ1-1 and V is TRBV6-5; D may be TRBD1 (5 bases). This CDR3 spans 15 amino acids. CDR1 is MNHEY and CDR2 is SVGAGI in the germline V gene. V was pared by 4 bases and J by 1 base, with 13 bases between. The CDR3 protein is CASSSFRVRNTEAFF. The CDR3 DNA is TGTGCCAGCAGTTCTTTCAGGGTCCGGAACACTGAAGCTTTCTTT.

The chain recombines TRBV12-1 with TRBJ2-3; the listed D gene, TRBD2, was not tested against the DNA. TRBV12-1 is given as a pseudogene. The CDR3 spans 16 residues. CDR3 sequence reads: CASSRPPGGSTDTQYF. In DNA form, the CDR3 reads TGTGCCAGCAGTCGACCCCCGGGGGGTAGCACAGATACGCAGTATTTT.

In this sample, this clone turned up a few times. CDR3 region: CASSTGQGAGGYTF. The CDR3 bases are TGTGCCAGTAGTACGGGACAGGGGGCCGGAGGCTACACCTTC. This chain joins TRBV19 and TRBJ1-2; 12 positions match TRBD1. This CDR3 has 14 residues. Germline values: CDR1 LNHDA, CDR2 SQIVND (reference sequence). After removal of 4 bases from V and 8 bases from J, the junction contained 5 bases not matched to a gene.

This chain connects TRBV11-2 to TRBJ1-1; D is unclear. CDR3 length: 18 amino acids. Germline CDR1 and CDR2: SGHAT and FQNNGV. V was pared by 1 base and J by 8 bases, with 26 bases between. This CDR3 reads CASSLAPAGAVVEGEAFF. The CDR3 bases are TGTGCCAGCAGCTTAGCCCCCGCGGGCGCAGTTGTGGAAGGAGAAGCTTTCTTT.

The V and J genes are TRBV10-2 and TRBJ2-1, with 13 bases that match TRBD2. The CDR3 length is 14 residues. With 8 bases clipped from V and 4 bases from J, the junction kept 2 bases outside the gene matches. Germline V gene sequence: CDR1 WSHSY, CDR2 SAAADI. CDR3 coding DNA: TGCGCCAGCTCACTAGCGGGGGGGTACAATGAGCAGTTCTTC. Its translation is CASSLAGGYNEQFF.

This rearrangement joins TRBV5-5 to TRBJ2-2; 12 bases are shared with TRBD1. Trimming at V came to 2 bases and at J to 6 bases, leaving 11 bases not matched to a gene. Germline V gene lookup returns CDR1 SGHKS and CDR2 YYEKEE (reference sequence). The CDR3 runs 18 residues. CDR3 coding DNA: TGTGCCAGCAGCTTAAAAGTCGGGGGACAGGGGGCTTCCGGGGAGCTGTTTTTT. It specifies CASSLKVGGQGASGELFF.

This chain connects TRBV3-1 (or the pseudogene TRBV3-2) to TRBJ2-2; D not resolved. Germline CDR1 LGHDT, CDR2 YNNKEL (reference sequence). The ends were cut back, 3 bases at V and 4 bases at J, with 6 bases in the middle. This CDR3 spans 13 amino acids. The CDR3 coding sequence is TGTGCCAGCAGCCATTGGAGCACCGGGGAGCTGTTTTTT. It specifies CASSHWSTGELFF.

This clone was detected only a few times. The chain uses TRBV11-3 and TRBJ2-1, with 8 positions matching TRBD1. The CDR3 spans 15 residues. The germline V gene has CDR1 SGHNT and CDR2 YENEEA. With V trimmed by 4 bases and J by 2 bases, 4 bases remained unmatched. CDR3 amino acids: CASSSGQGTYNEQFF. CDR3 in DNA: TGTGCCAGCAGCTCCGGACAGGGTACCTACAATGAGCAGTTCTTC.

CDR3 DNA: TGTGCCAGCAGCTTCGACAGGGGCTACGAGCAGTACTTC. This translates into CASSFDRGYEQYF. This chain links TRBV7-9 with TRBJ2-7; 8 positions agree with TRBD1. The CDR3 consists of 13 residues. The ends lost 3 bases at V and 3 bases at J; junction bases unmatched: 1. Germline V gene sequence: CDR1 SEHNR, CDR2 FQNEAQ (reference sequence).

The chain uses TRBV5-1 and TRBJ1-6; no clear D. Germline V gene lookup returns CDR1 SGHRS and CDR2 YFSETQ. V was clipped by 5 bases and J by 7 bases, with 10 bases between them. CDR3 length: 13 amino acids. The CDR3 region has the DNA TGCGCCAGCAGGGGCTCGTCCAATTCACCCCTCCACTTT. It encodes CASRGSSNSPLHF. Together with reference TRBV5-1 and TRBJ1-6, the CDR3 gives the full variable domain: KAGVTQTPRYLIKTRGQQVTLSCSPISGHRSVSWYQQTPGQGLQFLFEYFSETQRNKGNFPGRFSGRQFSNSRSEMNVSTLELGDSALYLCASRGSSNSPLHFGNGTRLTVT.

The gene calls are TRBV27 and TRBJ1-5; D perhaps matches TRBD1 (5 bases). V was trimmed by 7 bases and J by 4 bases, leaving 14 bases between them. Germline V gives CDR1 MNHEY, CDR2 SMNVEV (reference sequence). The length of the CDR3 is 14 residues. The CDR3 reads CASTPVGGNQPQHF. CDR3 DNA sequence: TGTGCCAGCACCCCGGTGGGGGGAAATCAGCCCCAGCATTTT.